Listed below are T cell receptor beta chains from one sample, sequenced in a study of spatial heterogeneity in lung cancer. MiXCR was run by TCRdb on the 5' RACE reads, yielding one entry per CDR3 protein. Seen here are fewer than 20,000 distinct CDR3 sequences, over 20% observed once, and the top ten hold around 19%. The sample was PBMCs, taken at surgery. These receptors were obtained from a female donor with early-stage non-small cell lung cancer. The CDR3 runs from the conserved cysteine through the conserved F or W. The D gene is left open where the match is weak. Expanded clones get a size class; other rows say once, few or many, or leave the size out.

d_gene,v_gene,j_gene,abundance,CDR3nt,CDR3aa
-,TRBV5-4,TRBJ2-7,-,TGTGCCAGCAGCTTGGAACAGATCGGGGAGCAGTACTTC,CASSLEQIGEQYF
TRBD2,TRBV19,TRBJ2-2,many,TGTGCCAGTAGACTAGCGACATACACCGGGGAGCTGTTTTTT,CASRLATYTGELFF
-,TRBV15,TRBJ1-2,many,TGTGCCACCAGCAGAGCTGACCGGGCAAGTGGCTACACCTTC,CATSRADRASGYTF
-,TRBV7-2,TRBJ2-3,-,TGTGCCAGCAGCGGTTACACAGATACGCAGTATTTT,CASSGYTDTQYF
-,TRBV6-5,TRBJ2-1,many,TGTGCCAGCGGACCTGGGGGCCCCCCGCAGTGGGGTGAGCAGTTCTTC,CASGPGGPPQWGEQFF
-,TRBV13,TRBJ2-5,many,TGTGCCAGCAGCGAAATCACAGGGATTCAAGAGACCCAGTACTTC,CASSEITGIQETQYF
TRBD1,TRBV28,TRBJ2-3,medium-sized,TGTGCCAGCAGTGTCTGGGACAGCCTCACAGATACGCAGTATTTT,CASSVWDSLTDTQYF
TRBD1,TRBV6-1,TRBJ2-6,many,TGTGCCAGCAGTGAGGTCGGGCAGGGGGCTGGGGCCAACGTCCTGACTTTC,CASSEVGQGAGANVLTF
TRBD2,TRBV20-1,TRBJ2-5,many,TGCAGTGCTGTTGGACTAGCGGGATTGCAGACCCAGTACTTC,CSAVGLAGLQTQYF
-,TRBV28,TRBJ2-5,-,TGTGCCAGCAGTTTAGTTGTTCCGGAGACCCAGTACTTC,CASSLVVPETQYF
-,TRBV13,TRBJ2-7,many,TGTGCCAGCAGCGCCCGGGGCAACTACGAGCAGTACTTC,CASSARGNYEQYF
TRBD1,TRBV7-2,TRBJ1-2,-,TGTGCCAGCAGCTTAGCCGGACAGGGGGCGCGGGGCTACACCTTC,CASSLAGQGARGYTF
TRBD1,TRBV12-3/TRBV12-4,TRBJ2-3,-,TGTGCCAGCAGTCCACCCTCAGGGGGCGGCCTTACTACGCAGTATTTT,CASSPPSGGGLTTQYF
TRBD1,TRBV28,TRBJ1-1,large,TGTGCCAGCAGCACTACCGGGACAGGAACGAACACTGAAGCTTTCTTT,CASSTTGTGTNTEAFF
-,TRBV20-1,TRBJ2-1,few,TGCAGTGCTAGACCCCCGGCCAGTGGGATCTACAATGAGCAGTTCTTC,CSARPPASGIYNEQFF
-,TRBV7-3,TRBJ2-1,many,TGTGCCAGCAGCTCGCCGGGACCATACAATGAGCAGTTCTTC,CASSSPGPYNEQFF
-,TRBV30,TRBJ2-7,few,TGTGCCTGGAGGCGGGGAACAGGATACTACGAGCAGTACTTC,CAWRRGTGYYEQYF
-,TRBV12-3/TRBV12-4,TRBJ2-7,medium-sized,TGTGCCAGCAGTGGGGAAAATCGTACAAGTAACTACGAGCAGTACTTC,CASSGENRTSNYEQYF
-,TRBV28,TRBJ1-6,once,TGTGCCAGCAGTCTACCGAGGGGGTCACCCCTCCACTTT,CASSLPRGSPLHF
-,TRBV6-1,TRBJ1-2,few,TGTGCCAGCACCAACCGGGGGGACAAAAACTATGGCTACACCTTC,CASTNRGDKNYGYTF
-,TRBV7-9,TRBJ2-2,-,TGTGCCAGCAGCTTTCAGGGGCTATACACCGGGGAGCTGTTTTTT,CASSFQGLYTGELFF
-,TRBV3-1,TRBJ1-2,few,TGTGCCAGCAGCCAAGATGTAGGGCTTGATGGCTACACCTTC,CASSQDVGLDGYTF
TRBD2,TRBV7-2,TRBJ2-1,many,TGTGCCAGCAGCTCCGGACTAGCGGGTTACAATGAGCAGTTCTTC,CASSSGLAGYNEQFF
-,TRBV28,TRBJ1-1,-,TGTGCCAGCAGTCCCGACAGTGTAGTCACTGAAGCTTTCTTT,CASSPDSVVTEAFF
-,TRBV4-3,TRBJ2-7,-,TGCGCCAGCAGCCAAGATGCGGCGGAACCCTACGAGCAGTACTTC,CASSQDAAEPYEQYF
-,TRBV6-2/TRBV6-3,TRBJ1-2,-,TGTGCCAGCATTCATCACCCAGGTAGAGCTAACTATGGCTACACCTTC,CASIHHPGRANYGYTF
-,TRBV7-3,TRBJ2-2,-,TGTGCCAGCAGCCGGACTGTAAACACCGGGGAGCTGTTTTTT,CASSRTVNTGELFF
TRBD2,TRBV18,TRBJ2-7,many,TGTGCCAGCTCACCGACTAGCGGGAGTTCATACGAGCAGTACTTC,CASSPTSGSSYEQYF
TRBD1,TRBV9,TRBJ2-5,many,TGTGCCAGCAGCGTTGGGTCCGGGACAGCACAAGAGACCCAGTACTTC,CASSVGSGTAQETQYF
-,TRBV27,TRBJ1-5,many,TGTGCCAGCAGTCGGGGCGCGGACAATCAGCCCCAGCATTTT,CASSRGADNQPQHF
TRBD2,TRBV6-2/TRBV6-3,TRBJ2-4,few,TGTGCCAGCAGTCCTAGCGGTAGGAAAAACATTCAGTACTTC,CASSPSGRKNIQYF
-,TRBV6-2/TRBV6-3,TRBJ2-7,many,TGTGCCAGCATGCGGAGCTCCTACGAGCAGTACTTC,CASMRSSYEQYF
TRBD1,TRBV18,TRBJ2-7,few,TGTGCCAGCTCCCCCGGACAGGGAACCTACGAGCAGTACTTC,CASSPGQGTYEQYF
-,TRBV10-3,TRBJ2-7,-,TGTGCCATCAGTGAGTCGGGTGAGCAGTACTTC,CAISESGEQYF
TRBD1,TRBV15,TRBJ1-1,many,TGTGCCACCAGCGGTGGACAGGGCCGTGGGACTGAAGCTTTCTTT,CATSGGQGRGTEAFF
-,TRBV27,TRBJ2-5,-,TGTGCCAGCACCACCACGGGTACAACGGGTGCCCAGTACTTC,CASTTTGTTGAQYF
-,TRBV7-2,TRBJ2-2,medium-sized,TGTGCCAGCAGGGGTAGCGGGAACACCGGGGAGCTGTTTTTT,CASRGSGNTGELFF
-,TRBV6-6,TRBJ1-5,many,TGTGCCAGCAGCTTCGCGGGGGGCAATCAGCCCCAGCATTTT,CASSFAGGNQPQHF
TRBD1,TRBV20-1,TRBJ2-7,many,TGCAGTGCTAGGTCCGGGACAGGGTTAGACGAGCAGTACTTC,CSARSGTGLDEQYF
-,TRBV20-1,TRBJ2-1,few,TGCAGTGCTAGCAGTGGGGGTTGGTGGGAGCAGTTCTTC,CSASSGGWWEQFF
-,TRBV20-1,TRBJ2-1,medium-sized,TGCAGTGCTAGTGCCGGCGTTGAGGGCGATGAGCAGTTCTTC,CSASAGVEGDEQFF
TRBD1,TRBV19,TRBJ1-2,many,TGTGCCAGTAGTGCAACACGAACAGGGGCCTATGGCTACACCTTC,CASSATRTGAYGYTF
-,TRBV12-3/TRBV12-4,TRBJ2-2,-,TGTGCCAGCAGTTTAACGGACAGAAACACCGGGGAGCTGTTTTTT,CASSLTDRNTGELFF
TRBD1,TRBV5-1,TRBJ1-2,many,TGCGCCAGCAGCATCGGACAGGGGGGGACCTATGGCTACACCTTC,CASSIGQGGTYGYTF
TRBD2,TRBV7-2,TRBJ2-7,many,TGTGCCAGCAGCCTAGTAGCGGGTAGCTCCTACGAGCAGTACTTC,CASSLVAGSSYEQYF
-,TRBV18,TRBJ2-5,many,TGTGCCAGCTCACCAATCTCGGGAGCCCAAGAGACCCAGTACTTC,CASSPISGAQETQYF
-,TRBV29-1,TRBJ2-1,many,TGCAGCTCGGGGGAAACGGGTAGCTATGAGCAGTTCTTC,CSSGETGSYEQFF
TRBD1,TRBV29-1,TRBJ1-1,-,TGCAGCGTTGATTGGGGCGGGACAGGGAGGCAGAACACTGAAGCTTTCTTT,CSVDWGGTGRQNTEAFF
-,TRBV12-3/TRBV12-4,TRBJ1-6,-,TGTGCCAGCAGTCCCATAGTTGGGGCCCCCCACTTT,CASSPIVGAPHF
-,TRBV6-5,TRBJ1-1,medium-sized,TGTGCCAGCAGTTCGCGTAATGTGAACACTGAAGCTTTCTTT,CASSSRNVNTEAFF
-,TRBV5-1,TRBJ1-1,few,TGCGCCAACAGCTTGGGAGGGACTGAAGCTTTCTTT,CANSLGGTEAFF
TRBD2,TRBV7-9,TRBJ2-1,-,TGTGCCAGCAGCCCAACTAGCGAGAGAAGCAATGAGCAGTTCTTC,CASSPTSERSNEQFF
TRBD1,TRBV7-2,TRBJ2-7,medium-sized,TGTGCCAGCAGCTTAGAAGCCGGGACAGGTCTTGGAGAGCAGTACTTC,CASSLEAGTGLGEQYF
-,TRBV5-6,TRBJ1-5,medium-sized,TGTGCCAGCAGCTTGGCCGGGCAGGCACAGATGTCCCAGCATTTT,CASSLAGQAQMSQHF
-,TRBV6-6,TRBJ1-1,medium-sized,TGTGCCAGCACCTCAGGGCAGGGGAACACTGAAGCTTTCTTT,CASTSGQGNTEAFF
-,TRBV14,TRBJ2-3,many,TGTGCCAGCAGCCAAGGAAAGTATACGCAGTATTTT,CASSQGKYTQYF
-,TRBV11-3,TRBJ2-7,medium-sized,TGTGCCAGCAGCCTTGGGCCTACCTACGAGCAGTACTTC,CASSLGPTYEQYF
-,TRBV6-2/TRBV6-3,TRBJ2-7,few,TGTGCCAGCAGAATTTCCTACGAGCAGTACTTC,CASRISYEQYF